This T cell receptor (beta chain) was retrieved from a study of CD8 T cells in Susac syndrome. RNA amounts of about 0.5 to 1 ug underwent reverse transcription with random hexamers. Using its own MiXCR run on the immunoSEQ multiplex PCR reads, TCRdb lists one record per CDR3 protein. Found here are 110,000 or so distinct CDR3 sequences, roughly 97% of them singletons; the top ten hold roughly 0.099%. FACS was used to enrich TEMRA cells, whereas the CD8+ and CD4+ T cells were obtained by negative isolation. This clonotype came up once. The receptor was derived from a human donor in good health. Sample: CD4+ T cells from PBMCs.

The CDR3 DNA reads TGTGCCAGCAGTTTAAAGGCACGGAGCCCGTGGAACACTGAAGCTTTCTTT. It yields the protein CASSLKARSPWNTEAFF. The V and J genes are TRBV12-3 or TRBV12-4 and TRBJ1-1; D is ambiguous. Deletions cut 2 bases from V and 1 base from J, with 17 bases between. The CDR3 is 17 amino acids.